This T cell receptor beta chain stems from a study of T cell responses to AZD1222 COVID-19 vaccine. Study-wide results and limits: Repertoire sampling occurred only after the peak T cell response. White British ancestry dominated among donors, who included more females, and clonal diversity was possibly underestimated.

This CDR3 comprises 11 residues. The germline V gene has CDR1 MGHDK and CDR2 SYGVNS. Repertoires were generated with immunoSEQ multiplex PCR, while TCRdb's copy carries only in-frame clones and drops some. This repertoire shows roughly 93,000 clones, approximately 90% found once; its top ten account for about 5.4%. Remarks on this clone: The antigen remains unidentified.

Pooled together were second doses at about 4 or about 12 weeks. Material: peripheral blood, obtained 28 days after the second AZD1222 dose. The J gene is TRBJ2-7, the V gene TRBV25-1; no clear D gene. The sequence derives from an adult who received the AZD1222 COVID-19 vaccine. The CDR3 nucleotides are TGTGCATCTAATTGGGGTGCCGAGCAGTACTTC. Residues: CASNWGAEQYF.